This entry describes one T cell receptor (beta chain). The germline V gene encodes CDR1 SQVTM and CDR2 ANQGSEA. V lost 2 bases, J lost 1 base, and 13 bases lay in between. This CDR3 is 15 amino acids long. For TCRbeta, the library was prepared with unique molecular identifiers. TCRdb fed the PCR reads into MiXCR, producing one record per CDR3 protein. The sample includes 500,000 or so distinct CDR3 sequences, 30% to 35% of them seen just once. This record comes from a study of T-cell reconstitution after alpha-beta-depleted transplantation in children. The rearrangement links TRBV29-1 to TRBJ2-3; TRBD2 is a possible D gene (6 bases). This sequence was found in a human donor who donated a stem cell graft to a child with aplastic anemia. Sample: PBMCs from the stem cell graft donor, taken from the stem cell graft. CDR3 nucleotide sequence: TGCAGCGTTGAACCGCGGGGATGGGGCACAGATACGCAGTATTTT. Translation gives CSVEPRGWGTDTQYF.